Following are 20 T cell receptor beta chains from one sample sequenced in a study of blood T cells in healthy people across ages. It was with a sample-barcoded 5' primer and a J-beta primer mix that a second PCR of about 6 to 12 cycles was run. TCRdb used MiXCR to reprocess the 5' RACE reads, holding one entry per CDR3 protein. The sample has about 760,000 distinct CDR3 sequences, approximately 60% seen once; the top ten hold roughly 24%. Sequencing input: blood. The receptors come from a middle-aged man in good health.

This chain links TRBV4-3 with TRBJ2-1, with TRBD2 matching over 8 bases. Germline CDR1 reads LGHNA; CDR2 reads YSLEER. This CDR3 spans 16 amino acids. The V gene end was trimmed by 5 bases and the J gene end by 7 bases; junction bases not matched to a gene: 13. CDR3 sequence: CASSFRLAFSSNEQFF. CDR3 DNA: TGCGCCAGCAGCTTCCGACTAGCGTTTTCTTCTAATGAGCAGTTCTTC.

This chain links TRBV7-2 with TRBJ1-1, with D possibly matching TRBD1 (5 bases). The V gene's germline CDR1 is SGHTA and CDR2 FQGNSA. V shed 0 bases and J shed 3 bases, with 8 bases lying between them. CDR3 length equals 14 residues. The CDR3 protein is CASSLALTDTEAFF. For the CDR3, the DNA is TGTGCCAGCAGCTTAGCTTTGACAGACACTGAAGCTTTCTTT.

CDR3 nucleotide sequence: TGTGCCAGCAGTGGTCTGAGGGGGGACGAGGGCATTCAGTACTTC. This sequence encodes CASSGLRGDEGIQYF. J is TRBJ2-4 and V is TRBV2; TRBD1 or TRBD2 may be the D gene (6 bases each). The V and J ends lost 4 bases and 9 bases respectively, with 19 bases between them. Germline V lookup: CDR1 SNHLY, CDR2 FYNNEI. This CDR3 contains 15 residues.

The rearrangement uses TRBV5-6 and TRBJ2-4; D gene uncertain. CDR1 and CDR2 from the germline V gene are SGHDT and YYEEEE. CDR3 length equals 13 residues. Between the trimmed V and J ends, which lost 4 bases and 6 bases, there was a span of 11 bases. CDR3 bases: TGTGCCAGCAGCCCCCCGGTGGGAAACATTCAGTACTTC. Encoded protein: CASSPPVGNIQYF.

Only a few counts were recorded for this clonotype. The chain combines TRBV20-1 with TRBJ2-3; 14 positions agree with TRBD2. The germline gives CDR1 DFQATT, CDR2 SNEGSKA (reference sequence). The trim removed 1 base at V and 9 bases at J, leaving 12 bases unmatched. The CDR3 is 17 residues long. CDR3: CSARGGTSGGPRGTQYF. Here the CDR3 DNA reads TGCAGTGCTAGAGGGGGGACTAGCGGGGGCCCCAGGGGAACGCAGTATTTT.

The J gene is TRBJ2-1, the V gene TRBV9; TRBD1 aligns across 8 bases. Trimming removed 0 bases from V and 4 bases from J; junction bases left unmatched: 3. The CDR3 runs to 15 residues. Germline V lookup: CDR1 SGDLS, CDR2 YYNGEE. The DNA for the CDR3 is TGTGCCAGCAGCGTAGTCAGGGGGCCGTACAATGAGCAGTTCTTC. It codes for CASSVVRGPYNEQFF. The variable domain in full, with the rest retrieved from reference TRBV9 and TRBJ2-1, is DSGVTQTPKHLITATGQRVTLRCSPRSGDLSVYWYQQSLDQGLQFLIQYYNGEERAKGNILERFSAQQFPDLHSELNLSSLELGDSALYFCASSVVRGPYNEQFFGPGTRLTVL.

The chain links TRBV9 to TRBJ2-5; 10 bases fit TRBD2. From germline, CDR1 is SGDLS and CDR2 YYNGEE. This CDR3 spans 17 amino acids. The V and J ends lost 1 base and 11 bases, in that order; junction bases with no gene match: 17. The CDR3 loop is CASSVLGLAGVYNEQYF. CDR3 nucleotides: TGTGCCAGCAGCGTATTGGGCCTAGCGGGAGTATACAATGAGCAGTACTTC.

CDR3 bases: TGCAGCGTTGGATCGGGGGGGACTAACTATGGCTACACCTTC. It translates to CSVGSGGTNYGYTF. The V call is TRBV29-1, the J call TRBJ1-2, with D perhaps TRBD1 (5 bases). Trimming cost V 4 bases and J 0 bases, with 12 bases left between them. This CDR3 is 14 amino acids long. CDR1 is SQVTM, CDR2 ANQGSEA, per germline.

The rearrangement joins TRBV4-2 to TRBJ2-5; no clear D gene. V lost 1 base and J 5 bases, leaving 8 bases between the germline ends. The CDR3 length is 13 residues. Germline assignment: CDR1 LGHNA and CDR2 YNFKEQ. CDR3 in DNA: TGTGCCAGCAGCCAAGCGCCTCGGGAGACCCAGTACTTC. This gives the protein CASSQAPRETQYF.

This chain connects TRBV28 to TRBJ2-4, with D possibly TRBD1 on 6 matching bases. Trimming took off 5 bases at V and 4 bases at J, with 12 bases between the two ends. The germline V gene has CDR1 MDHEN and CDR2 SYDVKM. This CDR3 has 14 amino acids. The DNA of the CDR3 is TGTGCCAGCAGTGAACCAGGACAGAAAAACATTCAGTACTTC. As protein: CASSEPGQKNIQYF.

This clonotype was seen only once. CDR3 region: CASSGAAGFNYGYTF. For the CDR3, the DNA is TGTGCCAGCAGTGGGGCCGCAGGGTTTAACTATGGCTACACCTTC. This chain connects TRBV6-2 or TRBV6-3 to TRBJ1-2, with TRBD1 as a possible D gene (5 bases). V lost 5 bases, J lost 1 base, and 14 bases lay in between. The CDR3 runs 15 residues. Germline V gene lookup returns CDR1 MNHEY and CDR2 SVGEGT.

The chain joins TRBV18 to TRBJ2-5, with a tentative D call TRBD1 (5 bases). The J call is doubtful: the DNA matches TRBJ2-7 better. The length of the CDR3 is 14 residues. Germline V gives CDR1 KGHSH, CDR2 LQKENI. Here the CDR3 DNA reads TGTGCCAGCTCACTAAACAGGTGGGAATACGAGCAGTACTTC. It codes for CASSLNRWEYEQYF.

V gene TRBV12-3 or TRBV12-4 combines with J gene TRBJ1-2; 7 positions agree with TRBD1. The CDR3 is 13 amino acids. The V segment lost 10 bases and the J segment 6 bases; nucleotides outside the gene matches: 11. The CDR3 DNA follows: TGTGCCACCGGACAGGCGGTAATGGATGGCTACACCTTC. Translating gives CATGQAVMDGYTF.

The chain uses TRBV6-2 or TRBV6-3 and TRBJ2-2; 7 bases line up with TRBD2. V lost 7 bases to trimming and J lost 6 bases; unmatched junction nucleotides: 8. This CDR3 contains 14 residues. Per the germline V gene, CDR1 is MNHEY and CDR2 is SVGEGT. The CDR3 nucleotides read TGTGCCAGCAACAGCGGGAAAGGGGCCGGGGAGCTGTTTTTT. It specifies CASNSGKGAGELFF.

The gene calls are TRBV6-5 and TRBJ2-1; D gene uncertain. Trimming cost V 2 bases and J 3 bases, with 11 bases left between them. CDR3 size: 15 residues. CDR1 and CDR2 from the germline V gene are MNHEY and SVGAGI. CDR3 residues: CASSYQDPRYNEQFF. The DNA for the CDR3 is TGTGCCAGCAGTTACCAGGACCCGCGCTACAATGAGCAGTTCTTC.

The J gene is TRBJ1-2, the V gene TRBV7-2; TRBD1 agrees at 8 bases. The trim removed 1 base at V and 8 bases at J, leaving 6 bases unmatched. The germline V gene encodes CDR1 SGHTA and CDR2 FQGNSA. This CDR3 comprises 14 residues. In DNA, the CDR3 is TGTGCCAGCAGCTTAGTCTTACAGGGGGACGGCTACACCTTC. Its protein product is CASSLVLQGDGYTF. Full variable domain (rest looked up from reference TRBV7-2 and TRBJ1-2): GAGVSQSPSNKVTEKGKDVELRCDPISGHTALYWYRQSLGQGLEFLIYFQGNSAPDKSGLPSDRFSAERTGGSVSTLTIQRTQQEDSAVYLCASSLVLQGDGYTFGSGTRLTVV.

This clonotype was observed a single time. J is TRBJ2-5 and V is TRBV28; TRBD2 matches at 8 bases. The germline CDR1 and CDR2 sequences are MDHEN and SYDVKM. Trimming took 10 bases from V and 4 from J; bases not matched to a gene: 17. The CDR3 has 16 amino acids. CDR3 nucleotides: TGTGCCATAGAATTAGCGGGAAGGGGCCCCGGAGAGACCCAGTACTTC. This encodes CAIELAGRGPGETQYF.

The rearrangement joins TRBV7-2 to TRBJ1-6; D gene uncertain. This CDR3 comprises 15 residues. Germline CDR1 SGHTA, CDR2 FQGNSA. V shed 8 bases and J shed 0 bases, with 11 bases lying between them. The CDR3 region has the DNA TGTGCCAGCCGTCGACTCCTCTCCTATAATTCACCCCTCCACTTT. Translating it yields CASRRLLSYNSPLHF.

This rearrangement joins TRBV2 to TRBJ2-2; TRBD1 aligns across 7 bases. The germline V gene encodes CDR1 SNHLY and CDR2 FYNNEI. This CDR3 region has 18 residues. Losses at the gene ends were 6 bases for V and 4 bases for J; bases not matched to a gene: 17. The CDR3 DNA reads TGTGCCAGCAGGGAAAATAGCAGGGGGTGGCTCAGCACCGGGGAGCTGTTTTTT. Translated, it gives CASRENSRGWLSTGELFF.

In DNA, the CDR3 is TGTGCCAGCAGTGAATCCGTCGACGAGCAGTACTTC. Its translation: CASSESVDEQYF. This chain links TRBV2 with TRBJ2-7; D uncertain. V dropped 2 bases and J dropped 5 bases, with 7 bases sitting between them. This CDR3 spans 12 amino acids. CDR1 SNHLY and CDR2 FYNNEI come from the germline V gene. Looking up the rest from reference TRBV2 and TRBJ2-7 gives the full variable domain: EPEVTQTPSHQVTQMGQEVILRCVPISNHLYFYWYRQILGQKVEFLVSFYNNEISEKSEIFDDQFSVERPDGSNFTLKIRSTKLEDSAMYFCASSESVDEQYFGPGTRLTVT.